The clone carrying this T cell receptor beta chain was seen a few times. Its antigen is not identified. CDR3 size: 14 residues. The V gene lost 6 bases and the J gene lost 6 bases, with 12 bases spanning the gap. Germline V lookup: CDR1 MNHEY, CDR2 SMNVEV (reference sequence). This sample was included in a study of Tregs in tolerant kidney transplant recipients. Produced via immunoSEQ multiplex PCR; TCRdb's table is partial and in-frame only. The sample contains some 110,000 clones, approximately 90% of which appear only once. Points from the study as a whole: Expanding Tregs on activated donor B cells appeared to best identify donor-specific TCRbeta clones.

The rearrangement joins TRBV27 to TRBJ1-6, with a weak D call TRBD1 (5 bases). This receptor was obtained from a human donor in good health. The sample taken for sequencing was CD4+ T cells from blood. The CDR3 nucleotides are TGTGCCAGCAGGACCGGGACGGGTAATTCACCCCTCCACTTT. This codes for CASRTGTGNSPLHF.